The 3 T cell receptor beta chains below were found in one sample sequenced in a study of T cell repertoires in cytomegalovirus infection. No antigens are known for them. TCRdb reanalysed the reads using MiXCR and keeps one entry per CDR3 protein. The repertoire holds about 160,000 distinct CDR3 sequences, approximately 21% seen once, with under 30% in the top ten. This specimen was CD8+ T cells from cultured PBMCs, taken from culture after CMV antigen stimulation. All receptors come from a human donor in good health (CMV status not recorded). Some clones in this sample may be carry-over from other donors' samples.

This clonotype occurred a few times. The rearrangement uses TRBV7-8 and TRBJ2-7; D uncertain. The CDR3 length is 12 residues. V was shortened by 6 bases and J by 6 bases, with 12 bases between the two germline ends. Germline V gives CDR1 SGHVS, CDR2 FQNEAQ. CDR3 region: CASSYRAVEQYF. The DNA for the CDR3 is TGTGCCAGCAGTTATAGGGCGGTCGAGCAGTACTTC. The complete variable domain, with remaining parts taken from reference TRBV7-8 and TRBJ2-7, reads GAGVSQSPRYKVAKRGQDVALRCDPISGHVSLFWYQQALGQGPEFLTYFQNEAQLDKSGLPSDRFFAERPEGSVSTLKIQRTQQEDSAVYLCASSYRAVEQYFGPGTRLTVT.

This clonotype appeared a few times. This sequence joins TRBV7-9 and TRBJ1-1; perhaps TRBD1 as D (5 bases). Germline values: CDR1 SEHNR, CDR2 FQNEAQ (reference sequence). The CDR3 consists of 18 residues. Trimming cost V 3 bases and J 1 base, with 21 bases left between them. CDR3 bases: TGTGCCAGCAGCTTCCTAGGGGTTGGAGACGTCCGGAACACTGAAGCTTTCTTT. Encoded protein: CASSFLGVGDVRNTEAFF.

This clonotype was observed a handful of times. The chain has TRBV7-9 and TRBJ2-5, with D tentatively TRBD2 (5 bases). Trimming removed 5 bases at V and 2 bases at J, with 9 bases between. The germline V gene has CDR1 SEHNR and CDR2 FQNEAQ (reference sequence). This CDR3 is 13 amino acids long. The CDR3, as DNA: TGTGCCAGCAGCCCCGAGGGACAAGAGACCCAGTACTTC. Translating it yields CASSPEGQETQYF.